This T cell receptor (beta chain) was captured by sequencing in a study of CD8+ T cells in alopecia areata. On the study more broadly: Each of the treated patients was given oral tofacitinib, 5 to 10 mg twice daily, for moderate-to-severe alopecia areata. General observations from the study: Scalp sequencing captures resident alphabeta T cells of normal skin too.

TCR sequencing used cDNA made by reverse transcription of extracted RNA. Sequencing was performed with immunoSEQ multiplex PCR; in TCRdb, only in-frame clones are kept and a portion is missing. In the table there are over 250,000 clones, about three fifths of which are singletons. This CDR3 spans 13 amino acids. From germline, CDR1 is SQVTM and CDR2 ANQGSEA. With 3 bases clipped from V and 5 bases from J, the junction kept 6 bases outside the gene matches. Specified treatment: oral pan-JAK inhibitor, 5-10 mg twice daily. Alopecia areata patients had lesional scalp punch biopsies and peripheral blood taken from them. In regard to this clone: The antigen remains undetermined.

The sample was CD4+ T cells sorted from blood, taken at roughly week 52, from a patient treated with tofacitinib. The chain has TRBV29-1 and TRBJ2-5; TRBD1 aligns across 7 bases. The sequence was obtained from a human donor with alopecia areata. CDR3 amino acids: CSVETGNGETQYF. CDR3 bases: TGCAGCGTTGAGACAGGGAACGGGGAGACCCAGTACTTC.